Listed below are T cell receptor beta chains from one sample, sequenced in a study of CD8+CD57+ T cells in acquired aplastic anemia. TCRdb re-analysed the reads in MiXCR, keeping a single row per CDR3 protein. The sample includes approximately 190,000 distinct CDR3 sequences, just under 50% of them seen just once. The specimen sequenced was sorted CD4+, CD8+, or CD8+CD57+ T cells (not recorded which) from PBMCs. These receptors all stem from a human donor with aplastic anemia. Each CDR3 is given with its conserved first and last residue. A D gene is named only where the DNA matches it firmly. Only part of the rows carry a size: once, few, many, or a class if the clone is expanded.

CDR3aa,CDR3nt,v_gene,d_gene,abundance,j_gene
CASSPRLARTYNEQFF,TGTGCCAGCAGCCCAAGACTGGCCCGCACCTACAATGAGCAGTTCTTC,TRBV11-2,.,once,TRBJ2-1
CASSSTTSGLFSNTGELFF,TGTGCCAGTAGTTCGACTACTAGCGGGCTGTTTTCGAACACCGGGGAGCTGTTTTTT,TRBV19,TRBD2,many,TRBJ2-2
CASSLVATLNTEAFF,TGTGCCAGCAGCTTGGTGGCGACATTGAACACTGAAGCTTTCTTT,TRBV5-5,.,.,TRBJ1-1
CASSPTGSSGEQYF,TGTGCCAGCAGCCCGACAGGGAGTTCAGGTGAGCAGTACTTC,TRBV27,TRBD1,.,TRBJ2-7
CASSVTTGTGNNEQFF,TGTGCCAGCAGCGTGACGACCGGGACAGGGAATAATGAGCAGTTCTTC,TRBV9,TRBD1,many,TRBJ2-1
CASSEYRDTQYF,TGTGCCAGCAGTGAATATAGAGATACGCAGTATTTT,TRBV25-1,.,.,TRBJ2-3
CASSEAGTGIYEQYF,TGTGCCAGCAGTGAGGCCGGGACAGGAATCTACGAGCAGTACTTC,TRBV6-1,TRBD1,once,TRBJ2-7
CATAPGTDSYEQYF,TGTGCCACCGCCCCCGGGACGGATTCCTACGAGCAGTACTTC,TRBV15,.,.,TRBJ2-7
CASRARRTEAFF,TGTGCCAGCAGGGCTCGGCGGACTGAAGCTTTCTTT,TRBV2,.,.,TRBJ1-1
CSTYGQGPEQYF,TGCAGCACGTACGGACAGGGTCCCGAGCAGTACTTC,TRBV29-1,TRBD1,.,TRBJ2-7
CASSTGTAYYEQYF,TGTGCCAGCAGCACCGGGACAGCTTACTACGAGCAGTACTTC,TRBV7-8,TRBD1,.,TRBJ2-7
CATSNPPGGRNEQFF,TGTGCCACCAGCAACCCACCTGGAGGTCGCAATGAGCAGTTCTTC,TRBV15,.,few,TRBJ2-1
CAISRLAGGSTDTQYF,TGTGCCATCAGTCGACTAGCGGGGGGATCCACAGATACGCAGTATTTT,TRBV10-3,TRBD2,.,TRBJ2-3
CATSDWGLAAKWNEQFF,TGTGCCACCAGTGACTGGGGACTAGCGGCCAAGTGGAATGAGCAGTTCTTC,TRBV24-1,TRBD2,.,TRBJ2-1
CASSLQRGGTDTQYF,TGTGCCAGCAGCTTGCAGCGGGGGGGCACAGATACGCAGTATTTT,TRBV5-4,TRBD2,.,TRBJ2-3
CASINRGRTNYGYTF,TGTGCCAGCATTAACCGAGGGCGAACCAACTATGGCTACACCTTC,TRBV6-1,.,once,TRBJ1-2
CASNQVQGARDGYTF,TGTGCCAGCAACCAAGTACAGGGGGCGCGAGATGGCTACACCTTC,TRBV6-1,TRBD1,once,TRBJ1-2
CASSGSVMSSYNEQFF,TGTGCCAGTAGCGGGAGCGTGATGAGCTCCTACAATGAGCAGTTCTTC,TRBV7-3,TRBD2,.,TRBJ2-1
CASSLRRTGELFF,TGTGCCAGCAGTTTACGGCGCACCGGGGAGCTGTTTTTT,TRBV12-3/TRBV12-4,.,many,TRBJ2-2
CAIQPPLGRNTEAFF,TGTGCCATACAACCGCCGTTAGGCAGAAACACTGAAGCTTTCTTT,TRBV24-1,.,.,TRBJ1-1
CSARTGDSYEQYF,TGCAGCGCCCGGACAGGGGACTCCTACGAGCAGTACTTC,TRBV29-1,TRBD1,few,TRBJ2-7
CAIKRQGTDEQYF,TGTGCCATCAAACGACAGGGAACGGACGAGCAGTACTTC,TRBV10-3,TRBD1,.,TRBJ2-7
CSGLVDRPENVGYTF,TGCAGCGGCCTAGTGGATAGGCCCGAGAATGTAGGCTACACCTTC,TRBV29-1,.,.,TRBJ1-2
CSATDRPNTGELFF,TGCAGTGCTACTGACAGACCGAACACCGGGGAGCTGTTTTTT,TRBV20-1,.,once,TRBJ2-2
CSAKVSGLTEAFF,TGCAGTGCTAAAGTTTCAGGGTTGACTGAAGCTTTCTTT,TRBV20-1,.,.,TRBJ1-1
CASSLQASVGHNEQFF,TGCGCCAGCAGCTTACAGGCGTCGGTCGGTCACAATGAGCAGTTCTTC,TRBV5-1,.,few,TRBJ2-1
CASRGTTDTQYF,TGTGCCAGCCGGGGTACCACAGATACGCAGTATTTT,TRBV2,.,.,TRBJ2-3
CASSPLGQGYTEAFF,TGTGCCAGCAGCCCTCTAGGACAGGGGTACACTGAAGCTTTCTTT,TRBV13,TRBD1,.,TRBJ1-1
CASSSRTSGTNEQFF,TGTGCCAGCAGCTCAAGGACTAGCGGGACCAACGAGCAGTTCTTC,TRBV7-1,TRBD2,.,TRBJ2-1